This TCR beta chain derives from a study of T cell repertoires in cytomegalovirus infection. General study findings and limits: Cumulative public TCR beta family frequency identified CMV carriers with the relevant HLA. CMV-specific HLA-C-restricted TCR beta clonotypes dominated the ex vivo response.

TCRdb reprocessed the reads with MiXCR, giving one entry per CDR3 protein. The data contain 65,000 to 95,000 distinct CDR3 sequences, 3% to 4.5% of them singletons. This clonotype was detected ten times or more. Antigen: not known. From germline, CDR1 is DFQATT and CDR2 SNEGSKA (reference sequence). Trimming cost V 5 bases and J 0 bases; bases outside gene matches: 5. The CDR3 runs 14 residues. The specimen sequenced was PBMCs. The receptor comes from a human donor in good health (CMV status not recorded). Some clones in this sample may be carry-over from other donors' samples. The rearrangement links TRBV20-1 to TRBJ1-1; 8 bases align to TRBD1. CDR3 residues: CSALSGGMNTEAFF. CDR3 in DNA: TGCAGTGCTTTATCAGGGGGCATGAACACTGAAGCTTTCTTT.